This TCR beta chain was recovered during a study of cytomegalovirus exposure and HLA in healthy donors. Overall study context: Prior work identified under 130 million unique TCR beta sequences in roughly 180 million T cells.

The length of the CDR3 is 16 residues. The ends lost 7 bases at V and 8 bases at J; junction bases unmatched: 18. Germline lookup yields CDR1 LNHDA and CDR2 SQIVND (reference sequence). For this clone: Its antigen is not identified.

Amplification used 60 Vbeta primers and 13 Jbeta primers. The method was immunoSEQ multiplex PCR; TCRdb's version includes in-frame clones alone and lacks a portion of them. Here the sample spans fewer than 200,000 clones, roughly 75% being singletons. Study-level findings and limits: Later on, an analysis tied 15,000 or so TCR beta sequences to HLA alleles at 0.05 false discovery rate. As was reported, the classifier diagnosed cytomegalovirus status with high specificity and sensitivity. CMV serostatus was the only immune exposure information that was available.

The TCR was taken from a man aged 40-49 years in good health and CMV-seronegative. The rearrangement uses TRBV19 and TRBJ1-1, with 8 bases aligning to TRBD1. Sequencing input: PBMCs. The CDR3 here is CASTPRPSQGVGEAFF. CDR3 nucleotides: TGTGCCAGTACCCCCCGCCCCTCACAGGGGGTAGGAGAAGCTTTCTTT.